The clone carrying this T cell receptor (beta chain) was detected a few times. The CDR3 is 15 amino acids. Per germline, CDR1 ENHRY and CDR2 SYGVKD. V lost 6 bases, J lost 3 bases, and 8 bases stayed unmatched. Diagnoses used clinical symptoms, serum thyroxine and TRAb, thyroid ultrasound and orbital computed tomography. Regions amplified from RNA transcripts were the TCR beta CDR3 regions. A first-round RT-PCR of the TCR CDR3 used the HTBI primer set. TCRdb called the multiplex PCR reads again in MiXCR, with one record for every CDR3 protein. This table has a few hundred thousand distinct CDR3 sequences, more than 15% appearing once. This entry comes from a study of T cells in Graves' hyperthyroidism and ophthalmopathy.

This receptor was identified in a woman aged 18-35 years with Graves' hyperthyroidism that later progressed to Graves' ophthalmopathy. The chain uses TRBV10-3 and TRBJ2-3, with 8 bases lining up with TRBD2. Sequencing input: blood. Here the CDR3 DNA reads TGTGCCATCAGGGAAGCGGGAGCAAAAACAGATACGCAGTATTTT. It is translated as CAIREAGAKTDTQYF.